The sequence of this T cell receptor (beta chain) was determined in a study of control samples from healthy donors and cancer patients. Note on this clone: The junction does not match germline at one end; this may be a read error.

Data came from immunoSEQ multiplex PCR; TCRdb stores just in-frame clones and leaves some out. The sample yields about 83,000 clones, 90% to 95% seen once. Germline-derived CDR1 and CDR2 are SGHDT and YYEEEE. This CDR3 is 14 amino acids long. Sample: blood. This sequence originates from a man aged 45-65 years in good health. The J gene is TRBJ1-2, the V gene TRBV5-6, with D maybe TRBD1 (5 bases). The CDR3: CASSPGTQFYGYAF. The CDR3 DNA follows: TGTGCCAGCAGCCCCGGGACTCAATTTTATGGCTACGCCTTC.